The 2 T cell receptor beta chains below come from one sample, sequenced in a study of blood T cell repertoires in COVID-19. Method: immunoSEQ multiplex PCR; TCRdb's copy keeps in-frame clones and lacks some. Here the sample spans fewer than 250,000 clones, roughly 84% being singletons. Input material: PBMCs or T cells enriched from blood (not recorded which). All receptors derive from a woman aged 25-40 years who had been exposed to COVID-19.

V usage is TRBV10-3 and J usage is TRBJ1-6; 7 nucleotides line up with TRBD1. The CDR3 runs to 15 residues. V shed 3 bases, J shed 6 bases, and the junction held 5 bases outside the gene matches. Germline loops: CDR1 ENHRY, CDR2 SYGVKD. DNA for the CDR3: TGTGCCATCAGTGATTCCAGGGGGGCTAATTCACCCCTCCACTTT. It specifies CAISDSRGANSPLHF.

The chain is built from TRBV6-1 and TRBJ1-2; TRBD1 agrees at 8 bases. The CDR3 loop spans 16 amino acids. V lost 4 bases to trimming and J lost 4 bases; unmatched junction nucleotides: 11. Germline CDR1 reads MNHNS; CDR2 reads SASEGT. For the CDR3, the DNA is TGTGCCAGCAGTGGATGGACAGGGAAGGTCTCCTATGGCTACACCTTC. Translating it yields CASSGWTGKVSYGYTF.